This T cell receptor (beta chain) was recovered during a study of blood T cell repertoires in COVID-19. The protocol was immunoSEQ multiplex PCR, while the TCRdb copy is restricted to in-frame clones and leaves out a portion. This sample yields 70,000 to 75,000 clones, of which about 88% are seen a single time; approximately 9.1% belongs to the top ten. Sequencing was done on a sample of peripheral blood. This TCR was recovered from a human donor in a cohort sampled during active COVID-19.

CDR3 nucleotides: TGTGCCAGCTCACCTAGCGGGAGGACAAACTACGAGCAGTACTTC. It is translated as CASSPSGRTNYEQYF. The V and J genes are TRBV18 and TRBJ2-7, with 10 bases that match TRBD2. There are 15 residues in the CDR3. Germline V gene sequence: CDR1 KGHSH, CDR2 LQKENI. Trimming cost V 3 bases and J 3 bases; bases outside gene matches: 5.